This TCR beta chain was captured by sequencing in a study of blood T cell repertoires in COVID-19. Study in general: Material from acute and convalescent COVID-19 was sourced from the United States, Italy and Spain. The cDNA or gDNA used as material had been derived from T cells, B-cell-depleted T cells, or PBMCs.

This table comes from immunoSEQ multiplex PCR, and its TCRdb copy is limited to in-frame clones, with some not included. Counted here are tens of thousands of clones, about 87% occurring once; the ten biggest clones make up about 5.3%. V lost 0 bases and J 5 bases, leaving 11 bases between the germline ends. Germline V gene sequence: CDR1 SGHRS, CDR2 YFSETQ. The CDR3 extends over 14 amino acids. This rearrangement joins TRBV5-1 to TRBJ1-1; the D is unclear. Sequencing input: peripheral blood. The clonotype was recovered from a middle-aged man with active COVID-19. The CDR3 DNA is TGCGCCAGCAGCTTGGAGGCGGGTGTAACTGAAGCTTTCTTT. It is translated as CASSLEAGVTEAFF.